These 5 T cell receptor beta chains share one sample of origin, sequenced in a study of control samples from healthy donors and cancer patients (dated by TCRdb to 2018 to 2020). Libraries were made using the immunoSEQ multiplex PCR assay. Held by TCRdb, this immuneACCESS table contains in-frame sequences only and omits some clones. Under half of the omission traces to an unresolved V gene where checked; the cause of the rest is unknown. In this sample the table shows about 93,000 clones, 88% of which occur a single time. The ten largest clones capture about 15% of the sample. The material sequenced was blood. The receptors shown here come from a woman between 70 and 85 years old in good health.

CDR3 sequence: CASSQVRTTEAFF. As DNA, the CDR3 is TGTGCCAGCAGCCAAGTTCGTACGACTGAAGCTTTCTTT. This sequence joins TRBV3-1 (or the pseudogene TRBV3-2) and TRBJ1-1; no clear D. Germline values: CDR1 LGHDT, CDR2 YNNKEL (reference sequence). The germline V and J ends were trimmed by 1 base and 5 bases, with 8 bases remaining between them. The CDR3 totals 13 residues.

This clone came up once. The chain combines TRBV29-1 with TRBJ1-2; 9 bases align to TRBD1. Germline lookup yields CDR1 SQVTM and CDR2 ANQGSEA. The CDR3 is 13 residues long. V was pared by 6 bases and J by 4 bases, with 6 bases of the junction left unmatched. In DNA, the CDR3 is TGCAGCGTCCAACAGGGACAGGGCTATGGCTACACCTTC. Amino acids: CSVQQGQGYGYTF.

The chain uses TRBV7-2 and TRBJ2-2; unclear D gene. CDR1 is SGHTA, CDR2 FQGNSA, per germline. The CDR3 is made up of 13 amino acids. V was shortened by 2 bases and J by 6 bases, with 7 bases between the two germline ends. The DNA of the CDR3 is TGTGCCAGCAGCTTACTATCTCCCGGGGAGCTGTTTTTT. Its protein is CASSLLSPGELFF.

This chain connects TRBV7-3 to TRBJ1-1; possible D gene TRBD1, 6 bases. There are 14 residues in the CDR3. The germline gives CDR1 SGHTA, CDR2 FQGTGA. V was pared by 2 bases and J by 5 bases, with 12 bases between. CDR3 sequence (DNA): TGTGCCAGCAGCTTAGGAACAGGGCCTACTGAAGCTTTCTTT. It is translated as CASSLGTGPTEAFF.

The chain combines TRBV14 with TRBJ2-3, with TRBD2 matching 7 bases. The length of the CDR3 is 15 residues. After removal of 1 base from V and 6 bases from J, the junction contained 7 bases not matched to a gene. Germline V gives CDR1 SGHDN, CDR2 FVKESK. CDR3 sequence: CASSQGSGWLDTQYF. CDR3 nucleotides: TGTGCCAGCAGCCAAGGTAGCGGGTGGCTGGATACGCAGTATTTT. The full variable domain, rest sourced from reference TRBV14 and TRBJ2-3, is EAGVTQFPSHSVIEKGQTVTLRCDPISGHDNLYWYRRVMGKEIKFLLHFVKESKQDESGMPNNRFLAERTGGTYSTLKVQPAELEDSGVYFCASSQGSGWLDTQYFGPGTRLTVL.